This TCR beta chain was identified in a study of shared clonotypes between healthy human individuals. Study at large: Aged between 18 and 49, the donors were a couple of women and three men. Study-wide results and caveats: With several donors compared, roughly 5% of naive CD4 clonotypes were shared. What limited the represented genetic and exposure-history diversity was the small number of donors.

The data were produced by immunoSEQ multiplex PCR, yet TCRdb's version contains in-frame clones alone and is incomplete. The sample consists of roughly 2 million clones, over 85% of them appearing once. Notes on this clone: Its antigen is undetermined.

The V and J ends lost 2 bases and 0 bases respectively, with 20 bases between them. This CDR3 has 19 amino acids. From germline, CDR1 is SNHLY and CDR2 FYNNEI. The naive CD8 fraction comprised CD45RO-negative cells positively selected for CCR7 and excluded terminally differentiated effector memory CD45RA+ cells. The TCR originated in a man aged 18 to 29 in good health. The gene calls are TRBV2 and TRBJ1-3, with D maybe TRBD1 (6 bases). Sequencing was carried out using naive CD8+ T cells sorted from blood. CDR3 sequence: CASSEIEGDTESSGNTIYF. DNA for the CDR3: TGTGCCAGCAGTGAAATCGAGGGGGACACCGAGAGCTCTGGAAACACCATATATTTT.